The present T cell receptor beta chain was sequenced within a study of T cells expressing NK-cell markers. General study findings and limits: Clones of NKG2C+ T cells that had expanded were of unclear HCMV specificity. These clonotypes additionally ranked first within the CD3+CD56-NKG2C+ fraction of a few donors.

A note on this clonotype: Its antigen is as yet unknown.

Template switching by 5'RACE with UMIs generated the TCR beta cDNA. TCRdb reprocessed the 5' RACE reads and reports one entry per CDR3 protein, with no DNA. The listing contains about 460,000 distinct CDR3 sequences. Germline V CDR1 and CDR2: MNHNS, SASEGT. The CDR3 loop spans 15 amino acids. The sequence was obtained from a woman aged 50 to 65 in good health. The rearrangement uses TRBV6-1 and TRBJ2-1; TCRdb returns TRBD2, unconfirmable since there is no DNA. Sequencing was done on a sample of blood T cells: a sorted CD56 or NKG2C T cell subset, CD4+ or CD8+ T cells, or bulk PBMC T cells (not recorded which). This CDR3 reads CASRPGRAKVWGKFF.